This TCR beta chain originates from a study of cytomegalovirus exposure and HLA in healthy donors. Study overall: Counted in an early data release were some 81 million unique TCRs from HLA-typed donors.

Study findings and constraints: Most CMV-associated TCR beta chains appeared HLA-restricted in a later analysis. It was assumed in the presence/absence analyses that sequencing depth was roughly uniform across donors.

Primers for the PCR totalled 60 Vbeta and 13 Jbeta. The method was immunoSEQ multiplex PCR; TCRdb's version includes in-frame clones alone and lacks a portion of them. The data hold roughly 150,000 clones, with almost 80% observed a single time. Trimming cost V 3 bases and J 0 bases, with 15 bases left between them. Germline assignment: CDR1 SQVTM and CDR2 ANQGSEA. This CDR3 has 17 amino acids. This clone has a single count. Its antigen is unknown. Sequenced sample: PBMCs. The chain recombines TRBV29-1 with TRBJ2-6, with D tentatively TRBD1 (6 bases). The TCR originated in a young woman in good health and CMV-seronegative. The CDR3 DNA reads as TGCAGCGTTGAGACACCACAGGGAACCTCTGGGGCCAACGTCCTGACTTTC. This codes for CSVETPQGTSGANVLTF.